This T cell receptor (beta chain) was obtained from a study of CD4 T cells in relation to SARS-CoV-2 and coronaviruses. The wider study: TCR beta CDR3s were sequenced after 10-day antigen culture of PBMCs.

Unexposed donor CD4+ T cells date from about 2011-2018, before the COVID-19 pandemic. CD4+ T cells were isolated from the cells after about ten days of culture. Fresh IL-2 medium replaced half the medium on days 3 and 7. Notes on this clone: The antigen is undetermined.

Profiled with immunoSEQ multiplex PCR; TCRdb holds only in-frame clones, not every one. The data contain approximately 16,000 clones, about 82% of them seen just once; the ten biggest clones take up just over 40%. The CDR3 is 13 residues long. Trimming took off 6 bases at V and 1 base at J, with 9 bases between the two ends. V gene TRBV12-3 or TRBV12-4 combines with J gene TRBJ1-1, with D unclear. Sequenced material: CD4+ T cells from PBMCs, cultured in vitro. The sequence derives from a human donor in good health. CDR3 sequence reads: CASRLGQNTEAFF. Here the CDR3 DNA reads TGTGCCAGCAGACTTGGGCAGAACACTGAAGCTTTCTTT.